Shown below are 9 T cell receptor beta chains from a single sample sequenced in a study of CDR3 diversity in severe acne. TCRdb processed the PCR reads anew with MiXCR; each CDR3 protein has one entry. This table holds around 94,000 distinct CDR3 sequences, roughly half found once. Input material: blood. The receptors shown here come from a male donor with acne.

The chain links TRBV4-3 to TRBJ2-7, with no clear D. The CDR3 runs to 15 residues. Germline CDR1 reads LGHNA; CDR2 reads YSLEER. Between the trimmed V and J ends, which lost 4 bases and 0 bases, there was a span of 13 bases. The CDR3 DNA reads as TGCGCCAGCAGCCTTAGGTTCGGCAGCTCCTACGAGCAGTACTTC. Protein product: CASSLRFGSSYEQYF.

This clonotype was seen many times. The DNA for the CDR3 is TGTGCCAGCAGTTATAAACTAGGCCCCTACGAGCAGTACTTC. Translation: CASSYKLGPYEQYF. The V call is TRBV6-5, the J call TRBJ2-7; D possibly corresponds to TRBD2 (5 bases). The length of the CDR3 is 14 residues. V gave up 3 bases and J gave up 2 bases, with 11 bases separating them. Germline CDR1 is MNHEY and CDR2 is SVGAGI.

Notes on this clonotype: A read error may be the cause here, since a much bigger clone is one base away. In DNA, the CDR3 is TGTGCCAGCAAGGGGTCACACAATGAGCAGTTCTTC. Residues: CASKGSHNEQFF. The chain carries TRBV4-2 and TRBJ2-1; D possibly corresponds to TRBD1 (5 bases). The germline V gene has CDR1 LGHNA and CDR2 YNFKEQ. This CDR3 region has 12 residues. V was cut by 7 bases and J by 5 bases, with 9 bases left in between.

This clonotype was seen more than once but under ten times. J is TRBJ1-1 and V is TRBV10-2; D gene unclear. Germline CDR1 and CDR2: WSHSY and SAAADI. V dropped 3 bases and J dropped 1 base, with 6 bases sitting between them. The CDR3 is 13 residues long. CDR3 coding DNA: TGCGCCAGCAGTGACAGTCCGAACACTGAAGCTTTCTTT. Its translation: CASSDSPNTEAFF.

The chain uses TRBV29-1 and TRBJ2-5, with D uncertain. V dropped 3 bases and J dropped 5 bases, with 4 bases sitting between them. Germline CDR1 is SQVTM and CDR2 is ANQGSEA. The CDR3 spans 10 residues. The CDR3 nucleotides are TGCAGCGTTGATGGTGAGACCCAGTACTTC. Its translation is CSVDGETQYF.

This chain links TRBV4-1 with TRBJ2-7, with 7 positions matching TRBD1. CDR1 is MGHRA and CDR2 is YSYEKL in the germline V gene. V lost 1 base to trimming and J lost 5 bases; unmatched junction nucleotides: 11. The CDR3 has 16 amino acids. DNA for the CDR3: TGCGCCAGCAGCCAAGCAGGCTTAGGGGGCGCCGACGAGCAGTACTTC. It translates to CASSQAGLGGADEQYF.

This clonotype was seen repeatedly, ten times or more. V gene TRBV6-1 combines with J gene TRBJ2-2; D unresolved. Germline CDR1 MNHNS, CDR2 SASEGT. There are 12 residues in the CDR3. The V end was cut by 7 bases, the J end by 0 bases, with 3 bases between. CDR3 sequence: CASKSNTGELFF. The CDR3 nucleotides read TGTGCCAGCAAATCGAACACCGGGGAGCTGTTTTTT.

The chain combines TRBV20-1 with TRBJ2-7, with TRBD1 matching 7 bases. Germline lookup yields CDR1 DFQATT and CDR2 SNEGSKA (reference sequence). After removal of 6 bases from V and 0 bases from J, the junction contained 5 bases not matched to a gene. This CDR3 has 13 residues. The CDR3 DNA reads TGCAGTGCCTGGGGGACAGCCTCCTACGAGCAGTACTTC. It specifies CSAWGTASYEQYF.

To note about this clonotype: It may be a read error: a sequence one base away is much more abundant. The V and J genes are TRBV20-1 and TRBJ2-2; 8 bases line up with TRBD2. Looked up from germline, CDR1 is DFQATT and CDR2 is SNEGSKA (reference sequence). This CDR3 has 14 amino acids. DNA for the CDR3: TGCAGTGCTAGCCAGCGGGAGAACACCGGGGAGCTGTATTTT. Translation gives CSASQRENTGELYF.